A single sample gave rise to the 31 T cell receptor beta chains below, sequenced in a study of blood T cell repertoires in COVID-19. TCRdb keeps only in-frame clones here, not all; method: immunoSEQ multiplex PCR. The top ten clones hold over 4% of a sample with about 270,000 clones, 85% to 90% of them seen once. The source material was PBMCs or T cells enriched from blood (not recorded which). Receptor source: a woman in her 30s with acute COVID-19.

This clone showed up just a few times. The chain has TRBV7-3 and TRBJ2-2; D gene unclear. Per the germline V gene, CDR1 is SGHTA and CDR2 is FQGTGA. The length of the CDR3 is 13 residues. The V and J ends lost 2 bases and 6 bases respectively, with 7 bases between them. CDR3 sequence: CASSLFEAGELFF. The CDR3, as DNA: TGTGCCAGCAGCTTATTTGAGGCCGGGGAGCTGTTTTTT.

This clone was recorded only once. The chain is built from TRBV10-1 and TRBJ2-6; tentatively, D is TRBD2 (5 bases). The germline gives CDR1 WNHNN, CDR2 SYGVQD (reference sequence). The CDR3 runs to 14 residues. V was clipped by 8 bases and J by 3 bases, with 11 bases between them. CDR3 sequence (DNA): TGCGCCAGCCGGCGGGTTGGTGGGGCCAACGTCCTGACTTTC. This sequence encodes CASRRVGGANVLTF.

The chain recombines TRBV27 with TRBJ1-5; D might be TRBD1 (5 bases). Germline CDR1 reads MNHEY; CDR2 reads SMNVEV (reference sequence). This CDR3 comprises 14 residues. The ends were cut back, 4 bases at V and 3 bases at J, with 10 bases in the middle. DNA of the CDR3: TGTGCCAGCAGTTCGGACACTTACAATCAGCCCCAGCATTTT. This encodes CASSSDTYNQPQHF.

This clone was observed once. CDR3 DNA: TGTGCCAGCTCACCACGGGACACGAACACTGAAGCTTTCTTT. As protein: CASSPRDTNTEAFF. This sequence joins TRBV18 and TRBJ1-1, with D possibly TRBD1 on 6 matching bases. Germline assignment: CDR1 KGHSH and CDR2 LQKENI. CDR3 length: 14 residues. V lost 1 base and J lost 1, with 7 bases in between.

The chain recombines TRBV3-1 (or the pseudogene TRBV3-2) with TRBJ1-6; the D gene is possibly TRBD1 (6 bases). V gave up 1 base and J gave up 10 bases, with 11 bases separating them. CDR3 size: 14 residues. Germline-derived CDR1 and CDR2 are LGHDT and YNNKEL (reference sequence). The CDR3 sequence: CASSQAQGTSPLHF. CDR3 nucleotide sequence: TGTGCCAGCAGCCAAGCACAGGGAACATCACCCCTCCACTTT.

The rearrangement joins TRBV5-4 to TRBJ2-7; perhaps TRBD2 as D (5 bases). V lost 1 base and J lost 2, with 13 bases in between. CDR3 length equals 15 residues. The germline gives CDR1 SGHNT, CDR2 YYREEE (reference sequence). CDR3 coding DNA: TGTGCCAGCAGCTTGTATAGCGAGAATCCCTACGAGCAGTACTTC. It specifies CASSLYSENPYEQYF.

This rearrangement joins TRBV7-2 to TRBJ2-3; 7 bases are shared with TRBD2. CDR3 length: 15 amino acids. V lost 3 bases to trimming and J lost 6 bases; unmatched junction nucleotides: 9. Germline V gives CDR1 SGHTA, CDR2 FQGNSA. The CDR3, as DNA: TGTGCCAGCAGCTTTAAAGCGGGAAAGGCGGATACGCAGTATTTT. It specifies CASSFKAGKADTQYF.

Only one count was recorded for this clone. The genes are TRBV7-3 and TRBJ2-7, with 8 bases fitting TRBD1. Per the germline V gene, CDR1 is SGHTA and CDR2 is FQGTGA. This CDR3 comprises 13 residues. Trimming cost V 3 bases and J 3 bases; bases outside gene matches: 1. The CDR3 region is CASSFDRGYEQYF. CDR3 DNA: TGTGCCAGCAGCTTTGACAGGGGCTACGAGCAGTACTTC.

This chain connects TRBV24-1 to TRBJ1-5; possible D gene TRBD1, 5 bases. V was pared by 10 bases and J by 2 bases, with 11 bases between. The germline CDR1 and CDR2 sequences are KGHDR and SFDVKD. The CDR3 totals 13 residues. The CDR3 sequence is CATRGRGNQPQHF. The CDR3 DNA reads as TGTGCCACGCGAGGCAGGGGCAATCAGCCCCAGCATTTT.

The chain links TRBV7-7 to TRBJ2-2; 12 bases are a match to TRBD2. CDR1 and CDR2 (germline): SSHAT, FNYEAQ (reference sequence). The CDR3 is 17 residues long. The DNA for the CDR3 is TGTGCTCCCCCCCGGACTAGCGGGATTTTAGGGACCGGGGAGCTGTTTTTT. Its translation: CAPPRTSGILGTGELFF.

The chain links TRBV6-1 to TRBJ2-7, with D perhaps TRBD1 (5 bases). V lost 1 base to trimming and J lost 4 bases, with 17 bases between them. CDR3 length: 16 residues. Germline assignment: CDR1 MNHNS and CDR2 SASEGT. The CDR3 nucleotides are TGTGCCAGCAGTGAAGGGCGTAGGGGTATTTCGTACGAGCAGTACTTC. Encoded protein: CASSEGRRGISYEQYF.

The rearrangement links TRBV5-1 to TRBJ2-5, with D possibly TRBD2 on 6 matching bases. CDR1 and CDR2 (germline): SGHRS, YFSETQ. V was trimmed by 4 bases and J by 4 bases, leaving 17 bases between them. CDR3 length: 15 residues. The CDR3 DNA reads TGCGCCAGCAGCATGACAGCTCCCGGGGGAGAGACCCAGTACTTC. Encoded protein: CASSMTAPGGETQYF.

The V call is TRBV5-4, the J call TRBJ1-1, with 9 bases identical to TRBD1. The CDR3 is 14 residues long. Germline CDR1 SGHNT, CDR2 YYREEE (reference sequence). The V gene end was trimmed by 4 bases and the J gene end by 11 bases; junction bases not matched to a gene: 12. The CDR3: CASSSTGGVEVAFF. The CDR3 region has the DNA TGTGCCAGCAGCAGCACAGGGGGCGTGGAGGTGGCTTTCTTT.

The V and J genes are TRBV18 and TRBJ2-7; TRBD1 matches 7 bases. The CDR3 is 12 residues long. The ends lost 9 bases at V and 3 bases at J; junction bases unmatched: 5. Germline V gene lookup returns CDR1 KGHSH and CDR2 LQKENI. The CDR3 DNA follows: TGTGCCAGTCGGGGACAGAACTACGAGCAGTACTTC. It yields the protein CASRGQNYEQYF.

The DNA of the CDR3 is TGTGCCAGCAGGGACACCAACACCGGGGAGCTGTTTTTT. Amino acids: CASRDTNTGELFF. The chain is built from TRBV6-5 and TRBJ2-2; TRBD1 is a possible D gene (5 bases). Germline V CDR1 and CDR2: MNHEY, SVGAGI. Trimming shortened V by 6 bases and J by 2 bases, and 7 bases separated the two germline ends. The CDR3 runs 13 residues.

This chain connects TRBV7-6 to TRBJ1-6; TRBD1 agrees at 10 bases. The CDR3 runs to 16 residues. The germline V gene encodes CDR1 SGHVS and CDR2 FNYEAQ. Unmatched junction bases numbered 6, after V lost 5 bases and J lost 5 bases. CDR3 loop: CASSQLGQGNNSPLHF. CDR3 sequence (DNA): TGTGCCAGCAGCCAACTGGGACAGGGGAATAATTCACCCCTCCACTTT.

The rearrangement links TRBV7-2 to TRBJ2-2; D perhaps matches TRBD2 (5 bases). From germline, CDR1 is SGHTA and CDR2 FQGNSA. CDR3 length: 16 amino acids. V was shortened by 10 bases and J by 0 bases, with 18 bases between the two germline ends. The CDR3 nucleotides read TGTGCCACCATGGGCCAGCCTAGCCCGAACACCGGGGAGCTGTTTTTT. It codes for CATMGQPSPNTGELFF.

J is TRBJ1-2 and V is TRBV10-3; D not resolved. CDR3 length equals 12 residues. V was pared by 0 bases and J by 7 bases, with 6 bases between. Germline CDR1 ENHRY, CDR2 SYGVKD. The CDR3, as DNA: TGTGCCATCAGTGAGTCAGGAGGTGGCTACACCTTC. Amino acid sequence: CAISESGGGYTF.

This sequence joins TRBV3-1 (or the pseudogene TRBV3-2) and TRBJ1-5; D is perhaps TRBD1 (5 bases). The ends were cut back, 4 bases at V and 4 bases at J, with 14 bases in the middle. The CDR3 totals 15 residues. CDR1 is LGHDT, CDR2 YNNKEL, per germline (reference sequence). CDR3 sequence reads: CASSPYTGANQPQHF. In DNA form, the CDR3 reads TGTGCCAGCAGCCCCTATACAGGAGCTAATCAGCCCCAGCATTTT.

This chain uses TRBV9 with TRBJ1-1, with 7 bases fitting TRBD1. The V segment lost 0 bases and the J segment 4 bases; nucleotides outside the gene matches: 6. The CDR3 is made up of 15 amino acids. Germline V gene data show CDR1 as SGDLS and CDR2 as YYNGEE. CDR3 sequence reads: CASSVGQGRSTEAFF. As DNA, the CDR3 is TGTGCCAGCAGCGTAGGACAGGGACGGAGCACTGAAGCTTTCTTT.

The chain recombines TRBV10-3 with TRBJ1-1; no firm D call. This CDR3 region has 15 residues. V was trimmed by 4 bases and J by 0 bases, leaving 12 bases between them. Germline CDR1 reads ENHRY; CDR2 reads SYGVKD. The CDR3 DNA is TGTGCCATCAGTGTGGAGGACGGAATGAACACTGAAGCTTTCTTT. This gives the protein CAISVEDGMNTEAFF.

This chain joins TRBV5-6 and TRBJ2-7; 7 bases are shared with TRBD1. Per the germline V gene, CDR1 is SGHDT and CDR2 is YYEEEE. With V trimmed by 0 bases and J by 4 bases, 1 base remained unmatched. The CDR3 has 13 amino acids. The chain's CDR3 is CASSLDRGYEQYF. The CDR3 DNA reads as TGTGCCAGCAGCTTGGACAGGGGATACGAGCAGTACTTC.

V gene TRBV18 combines with J gene TRBJ1-2; 9 bases agree with TRBD1. Germline V gene sequence: CDR1 KGHSH, CDR2 LQKENI. The length of the CDR3 is 15 residues. Trimming removed 4 bases from V and 2 bases from J; junction bases left unmatched: 5. The DNA for the CDR3 is TGTGCCAGCTCACAAACAGGGGGCGGCAACTATGGCTACACCTTC. It yields the protein CASSQTGGGNYGYTF.

This chain uses TRBV2 with TRBJ2-7; 9 bases align to TRBD1. The length of the CDR3 is 12 residues. Trimming at V came to 11 bases and at J to 1 base, leaving 3 bases not matched to a gene. Germline assignment: CDR1 SNHLY and CDR2 FYNNEI. The CDR3 loop reads CAGDRGSYEQYF. The CDR3 DNA reads as TGTGCCGGAGACAGGGGGTCCTACGAGCAGTACTTC.

The rearrangement uses TRBV7-2 and TRBJ2-7; TRBD1 matches at 8 bases. CDR1 is SGHTA, CDR2 FQGNSA, per germline. The ends lost 1 base at V and 5 bases at J; junction bases unmatched: 7. The CDR3 totals 15 residues. CDR3 coding DNA: TGTGCCAGCAGCTTAGTCGGACAGGGAAGCAACGAGCAGTACTTC. Its translation: CASSLVGQGSNEQYF.

The V call is TRBV7-2, the J call TRBJ2-3; TRBD1 matches at 8 bases. The V segment lost 5 bases and the J segment 6 bases; nucleotides outside the gene matches: 13. The V gene's germline CDR1 is SGHTA and CDR2 FQGNSA. The CDR3 length is 16 residues. The CDR3 bases are TGTGCCAGCAGCCAGGAGACCTATACAGGGGGGGATACGCAGTATTTT. This encodes CASSQETYTGGDTQYF.

The J gene is TRBJ2-2, the V gene TRBV24-1; D gene uncertain. The CDR3 contains 16 residues. Trimming pared 9 bases from V and 3 bases from J, leaving 19 bases between. The germline V gene has CDR1 KGHDR and CDR2 SFDVKD. The CDR3 sequence is CATQAFGSPYTGELFF. The CDR3 nucleotides are TGTGCCACCCAAGCATTCGGTAGCCCGTACACCGGGGAGCTGTTTTTT.

V is TRBV19 and J is TRBJ1-6; D gene uncertain. The CDR3 length is 13 residues. Germline CDR1 reads LNHDA; CDR2 reads SQIVND (reference sequence). Trimming removed 3 bases from V and 6 bases from J, with 6 bases in between. CDR3 protein: CASSMGSNSPLHF. The CDR3 DNA is TGTGCCAGTAGTATGGGCAGTAATTCACCCCTCCACTTT.

V and J are TRBV6-5 and TRBJ1-4; no clear D. Germline CDR1 MNHEY, CDR2 SVGAGI. The CDR3 totals 14 residues. Trimming pared 2 bases from V and 4 bases from J, leaving 8 bases between. CDR3 nucleotide sequence: TGTGCCAGCAGTTACGGGCAAGTTAATGAAAAACTGTTTTTT. This codes for CASSYGQVNEKLFF.

The chain has TRBV19 and TRBJ2-7, with 7 nucleotides matching TRBD1. In germline, CDR1 is LNHDA, CDR2 SQIVND (reference sequence). This CDR3 has 13 residues. V lost 6 bases, J lost 1 base, and 3 bases stayed unmatched. The CDR3 sequence: CASRGRGSYEQYF. CDR3 DNA sequence: TGTGCCAGTAGGGGCAGGGGGTCCTACGAGCAGTACTTC. Filled out from reference TRBV19 and TRBJ2-7, the complete variable domain reads DGGITQSPKYLFRKEGQNVTLSCEQNLNHDAMYWYRQDPGQGLRLIYYSQIVNDFQKGDIAEGYSVSREKKESFPLTVTSAQKNPTAFYLCASRGRGSYEQYFGPGTRLTVT.

The genes are TRBV2 and TRBJ2-7, with a possible D match to TRBD1 (6 bases). This CDR3 has 12 amino acids. V was pared by 6 bases and J by 4 bases, with 10 bases between. Per germline, CDR1 SNHLY and CDR2 FYNNEI. The CDR3 region is CASSTQGYEQYF. DNA of the CDR3: TGTGCCAGCAGCACACAGGGTTACGAGCAGTACTTC.